This T cell receptor beta chain came from a study of CD8+ T cells in alopecia areata. In the study overall: Using the percentage of affected scalp area, treated patients' severity was scored.

The treatment is: oral pan-JAK inhibitor, 5-10 mg twice daily. Sequencing templates came from extracted RNA that was reverse transcribed into cDNA. The assay was immunoSEQ multiplex PCR, and TCRdb's table has in-frame clones only and misses some. The data contain more than 95,000 clones, 61% of them singletons. CDR1 and CDR2 from the germline V gene are MGHDK and SYGVNS. The CDR3 has 14 residues. Trimming stripped 5 bases from V and 6 bases from J, with 14 bases between. Study-wide findings and caveats: Administration of tofacitinib significantly diminished scalp clonality and expanded CD8+ clones within the top 100. Scalp sequencing captures resident alphabeta T cells of normal skin too.

This clone was detected only once. Its antigen is not identified. Here the sequenced sample was CD4+ T cells sorted from blood, taken at week 4, from a patient treated with tofacitinib. The TCR sequence derives from a human donor with alopecia areata. The V gene is TRBV25-1, the J gene TRBJ2-4, with D possibly being TRBD1 or TRBD2 (5 bases each). The CDR3 protein is CASSPRDRGNIQYF. CDR3 nucleotide sequence: TGTGCCAGCAGTCCACGGGACCGCGGAAACATTCAGTACTTC.